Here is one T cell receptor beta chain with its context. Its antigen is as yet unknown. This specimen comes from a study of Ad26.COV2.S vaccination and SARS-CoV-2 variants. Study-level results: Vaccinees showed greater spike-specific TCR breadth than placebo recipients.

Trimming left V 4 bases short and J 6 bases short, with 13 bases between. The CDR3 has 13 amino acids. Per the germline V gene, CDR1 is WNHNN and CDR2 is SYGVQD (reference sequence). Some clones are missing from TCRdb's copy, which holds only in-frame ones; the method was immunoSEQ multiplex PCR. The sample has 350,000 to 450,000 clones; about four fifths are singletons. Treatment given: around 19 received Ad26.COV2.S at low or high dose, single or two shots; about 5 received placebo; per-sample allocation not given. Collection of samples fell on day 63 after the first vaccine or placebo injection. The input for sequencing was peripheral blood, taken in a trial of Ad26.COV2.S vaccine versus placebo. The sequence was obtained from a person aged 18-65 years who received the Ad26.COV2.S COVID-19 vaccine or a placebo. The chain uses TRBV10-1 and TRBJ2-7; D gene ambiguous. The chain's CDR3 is CASSAVSNSEQYF. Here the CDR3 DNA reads TGCGCCAGCAGTGCGGTCAGTAACTCCGAGCAGTACTTC.